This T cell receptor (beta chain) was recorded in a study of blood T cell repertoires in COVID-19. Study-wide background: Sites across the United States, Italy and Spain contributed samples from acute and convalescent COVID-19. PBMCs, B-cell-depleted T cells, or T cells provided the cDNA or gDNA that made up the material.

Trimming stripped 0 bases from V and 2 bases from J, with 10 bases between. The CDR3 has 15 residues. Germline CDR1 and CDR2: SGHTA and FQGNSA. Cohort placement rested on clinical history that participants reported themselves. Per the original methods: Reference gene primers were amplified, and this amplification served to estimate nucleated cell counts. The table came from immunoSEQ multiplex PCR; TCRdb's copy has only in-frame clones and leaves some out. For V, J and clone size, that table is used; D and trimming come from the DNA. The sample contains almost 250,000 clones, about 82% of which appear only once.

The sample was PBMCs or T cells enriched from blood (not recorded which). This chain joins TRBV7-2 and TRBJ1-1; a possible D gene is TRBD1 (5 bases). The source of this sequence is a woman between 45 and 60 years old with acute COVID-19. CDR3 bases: TGTGCCAGCAGCTTAGCAAAGACAGTTAACACTGAAGCTTTCTTT. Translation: CASSLAKTVNTEAFF.